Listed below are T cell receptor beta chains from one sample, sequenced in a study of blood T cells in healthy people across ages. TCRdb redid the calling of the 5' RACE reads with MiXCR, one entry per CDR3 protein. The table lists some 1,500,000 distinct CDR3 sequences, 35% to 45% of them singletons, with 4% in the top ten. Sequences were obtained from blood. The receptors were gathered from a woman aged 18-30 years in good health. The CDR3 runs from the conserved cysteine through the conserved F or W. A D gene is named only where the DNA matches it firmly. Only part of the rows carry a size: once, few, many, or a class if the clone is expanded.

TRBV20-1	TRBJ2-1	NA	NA	TGCAGTGCTAGTGATCGGCGGACTGGATACAATGAGCAGTTCTTC	CSASDRRTGYNEQFF
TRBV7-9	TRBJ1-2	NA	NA	TGTGCCAGCACGATAAACGGGGACTATGGCTACACCTTC	CASTINGDYGYTF
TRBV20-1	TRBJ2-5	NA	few	TGCAGTGCTAGTCGGGCGGGGCGCACCAAAGAGACCCAGTACTTC	CSASRAGRTKETQYF
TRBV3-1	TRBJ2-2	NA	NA	TGTGCCAGCAGCCAGAGGGGAAAGGGAACCGGGGAGCTGTTTTTT	CASSQRGKGTGELFF
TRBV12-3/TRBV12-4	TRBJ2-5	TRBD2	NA	TGTGCCAGCAGTTTATGGGCCCCAGCGGGGGGCCAAGAGACCCAGTACTTC	CASSLWAPAGGQETQYF
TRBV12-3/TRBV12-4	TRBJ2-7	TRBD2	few	TGTGCCAGCGGTAGCGGGGGGCGTTCCTACGAGCAGTACTTC	CASGSGGRSYEQYF
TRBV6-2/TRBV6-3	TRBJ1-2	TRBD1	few	TGTGCCAGCAATATACAGGGGCGTAGCGGCTACACCTTC	CASNIQGRSGYTF
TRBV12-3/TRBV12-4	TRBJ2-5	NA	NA	TGTGCCAGCAGTTTAGCGATCAGGGACCAAGAGACCCAGTACTTC	CASSLAIRDQETQYF
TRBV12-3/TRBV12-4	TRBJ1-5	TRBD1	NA	TGTGCCAGCACCCAAACCTCCAGGGGGCTCCGTTGGAGCAATCAGCCCCAGCATTTT	CASTQTSRGLRWSNQPQHF
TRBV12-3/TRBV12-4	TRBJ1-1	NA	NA	TGTGCCAGCAGTTTAGCAGGAGCGAATATGGGCACTGAAGCTTTCTTT	CASSLAGANMGTEAFF
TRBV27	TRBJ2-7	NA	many	TGTGCCAGCAGCCTGACAGTGGCCTACGAGCAGTACTTC	CASSLTVAYEQYF
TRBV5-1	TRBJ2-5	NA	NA	TGCGCCAGCAGCTTGGTGAGTCCCCAAGAGACCCAGTACTTC	CASSLVSPQETQYF
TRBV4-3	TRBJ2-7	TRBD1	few	TGCGCCAGCAGCCAAGGGGGGGACAGGGTCTACGAGCAGTACTTC	CASSQGGDRVYEQYF
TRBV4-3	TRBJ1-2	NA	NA	TGCGCCAGCAGCCAAGGAACAGGGTTATACTATGGCTACACCTTC	CASSQGTGLYYGYTF
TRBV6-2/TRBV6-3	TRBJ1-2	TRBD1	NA	TGTGCCAGCGCCCGGACAGGGAACTATGGCTACACCTTC	CASARTGNYGYTF
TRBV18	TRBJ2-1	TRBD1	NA	TGTACCAGCTCACCGGGACAGGGGTACTACAATGAGCAGTTCTTC	CTSSPGQGYYNEQFF
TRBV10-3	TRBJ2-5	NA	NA	TGTGCCATCAGTGTTTGGAGGGGGAAATTCGGTGCGGAGACCCAGTACTTC	CAISVWRGKFGAETQYF
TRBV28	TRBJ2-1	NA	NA	TGTGCCAGCAGTTCCCCCTTGACAGGGAGGAGGTGGGAGAGCTCCTACAATGAGCAGTTCTTC	CASSSPLTGRRWESSYNEQFF
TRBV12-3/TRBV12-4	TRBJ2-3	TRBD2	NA	TGTGCCAGCACCCACCTAGCGGGGGTCCGCACAGATACGCAGTATTTT	CASTHLAGVRTDTQYF
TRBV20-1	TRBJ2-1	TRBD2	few	TGCAGTGCCTTCCTGAAACGGGGGGTGGGTAATGAGCAGTTCTTC	CSAFLKRGVGNEQFF
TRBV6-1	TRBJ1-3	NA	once	TGTGCCAGCAGTGAATTAATGGCAACTGGAAACACCATATATTTT	CASSELMATGNTIYF
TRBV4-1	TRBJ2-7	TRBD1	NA	TGCGCCAGCAGACTTACGGGACAGGGAGCCTACGAGCAGTACTTC	CASRLTGQGAYEQYF
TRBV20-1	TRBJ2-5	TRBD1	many	TGCAGTGCTAGAGTTACAGGGACAGGGGTGTGGGAGACCCAGTACTTC	CSARVTGTGVWETQYF
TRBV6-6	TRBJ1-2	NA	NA	TGTGCCAGCAGTTACTCTCTCGGGTTTCAAAGCACTGATGGCTACACCTTC	CASSYSLGFQSTDGYTF
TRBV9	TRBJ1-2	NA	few	TGTGCCAGCAGCGTGGACAGTGTCTTACCGGGCTACACCTTC	CASSVDSVLPGYTF
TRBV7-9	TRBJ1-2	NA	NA	TGTGCCAGCAGCCCTACGTTACAGCATGGCTACACCTTC	CASSPTLQHGYTF
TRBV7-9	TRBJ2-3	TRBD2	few	TGTGCCAGCCCAACTCTAGCGGGAAGCACAGATACGCAGTATTTT	CASPTLAGSTDTQYF
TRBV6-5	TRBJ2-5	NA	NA	TGTGCCAGCAGTTACACCTATTTCGGGGGGCCCCAAGAGACCCAGTACTTC	CASSYTYFGGPQETQYF
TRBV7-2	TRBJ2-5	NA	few	TGTGCCAGCAGCTTACCCAGGGGGGGTGTTGAGACCCAGTACTTC	CASSLPRGGVETQYF
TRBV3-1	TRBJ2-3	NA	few	TGTGCCAGCAGCCATCAAGACCTGGGTCTGGATACGCAGTATTTT	CASSHQDLGLDTQYF
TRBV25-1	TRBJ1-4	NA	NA	TGTGCCAGCAGTCCCCGGCAGCAACTTGGAGGAAAACTGTTTTTT	CASSPRQQLGGKLFF
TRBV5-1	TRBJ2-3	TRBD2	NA	TGCGCCAGCAGCCCTCACCTAGCGGGAGTATCAGATACGCAGTATTTT	CASSPHLAGVSDTQYF
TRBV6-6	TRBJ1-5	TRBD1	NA	TGTGCCAGCAGTTACTGGACAGGGTTGCGAGATCAGCCCCAGCATTTT	CASSYWTGLRDQPQHF
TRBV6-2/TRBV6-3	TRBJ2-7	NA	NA	TGTGCCAGCAGGAGCGGACGGGGCTACGAGCAGTACTTC	CASRSGRGYEQYF
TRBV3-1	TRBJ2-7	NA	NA	TGTGCCAGCAGCCAAAATAAGGCTTTTTACGAGCAGTACTTC	CASSQNKAFYEQYF
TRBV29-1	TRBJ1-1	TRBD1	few	TGCAGCGTGGGGCGACAGGGCCACACTGAAGCTTTCTTT	CSVGRQGHTEAFF
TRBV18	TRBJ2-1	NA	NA	TGTGCCAGCTCACCACCACAGGGAATCTCCTACAATGAGCAGTTCTTC	CASSPPQGISYNEQFF
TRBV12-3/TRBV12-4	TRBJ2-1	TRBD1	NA	TGTGCCAGCAGTTTCCGGACAGGGGTCTATGAGCAGTTCTTC	CASSFRTGVYEQFF
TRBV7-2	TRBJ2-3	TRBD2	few	TGTGCCAGCAGCTTAGGGACTAGCGGGAGGGCAGATACGCAGTATTTT	CASSLGTSGRADTQYF
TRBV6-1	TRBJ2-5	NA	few	TGTGCCAGCAGTCATTCCCCTAGGGGCGAGACCCAGTACTTC	CASSHSPRGETQYF
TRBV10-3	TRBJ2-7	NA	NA	TGTGCCATCAGTAAGGACAGACCCTACGAGCAGTACTTC	CAISKDRPYEQYF
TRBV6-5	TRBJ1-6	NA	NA	TGTGCCTGCCGGGAGGGAATGAATTCACCCCTCCACTTT	CACREGMNSPLHF
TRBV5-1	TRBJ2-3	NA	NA	TGCGCCAGCAGCTTGGAGGGGTCAGTCAACTACGCTAGCACAGATACGCAGTATTTT	CASSLEGSVNYASTDTQYF